Listed below are T cell receptor beta chains from one sample, sequenced in a study of T-cell memory formation after mild COVID-19. TCRdb re-called the 5' RACE reads with MiXCR, one entry per CDR3 protein. The sample has about 440,000 distinct CDR3 sequences, approximately 20% seen once. What was sequenced was PBMCs or a T cell subset sorted from them (not recorded which). These TCRs come from an adult woman who had mild COVID-19 (a few samples of this study predate the infection). Cell type and time point are not known. CDR3s include the opening cysteine and the closing phenylalanine or tryptophan. A D gene is named only where the DNA matches it firmly. Only some rows state a clone size, as once, few, many or a class for expanded clones.

NA	TRBV18	TRBJ2-1	NA	TGTGCCAGCTCATCCGTCTCAGGGAGCGATGAGCAGTTCTTC	CASSSVSGSDEQFF
NA	TRBV7-9	TRBJ2-1	few	TGTGCCAGCACCCGATCGTTGGGTAATGAGCAGTTCTTC	CASTRSLGNEQFF
NA	TRBV4-3	TRBJ2-3	NA	TGCGCCAGCAGCCAAGATGGGGCCGAAGCGGGTACATTCACAGATACGCAGTATTTT	CASSQDGAEAGTFTDTQYF
NA	TRBV6-2/TRBV6-3	TRBJ2-1	many	TGTGCCAGCTTACCCCGGGACTGGTGGAACAATGAGCAGTTCTTC	CASLPRDWWNNEQFF
TRBD1	TRBV13	TRBJ2-5	NA	TGTGCCAGCAGCCCCCCGCCCGGGACAGAGGGAAAAGAGACCCAGTACTTC	CASSPPPGTEGKETQYF
TRBD1	TRBV4-1	TRBJ1-6	NA	TGCGCCAGCAGCCTTCCGGACAGGGTAAATTCACCCCTCCACTTT	CASSLPDRVNSPLHF
TRBD1	TRBV6-1	TRBJ2-7	NA	TGTGCCAGCAGTGACACCGGGACAGGCTCCTACGAGCAGTACTTC	CASSDTGTGSYEQYF
TRBD1	TRBV4-1	TRBJ1-2	NA	TGCGCCAGCAGCCACCTGACAGGGGCTGGCTATGGCTACACCTTC	CASSHLTGAGYGYTF
TRBD2	TRBV15	TRBJ2-7	few	TGTGCCACCAGCAGAGATCGGGCGGGAGGAGAGCAGTACTTC	CATSRDRAGGEQYF
NA	TRBV5-1	TRBJ2-3	few	TGCGCCAGCAGCTCGAAGGGAGGCACAGATACGCAGTATTTT	CASSSKGGTDTQYF
NA	TRBV6-6	TRBJ2-3	NA	TGTGCCAGCAGTTACTCGGGACGGAGCATGGATACGCAGTATTTT	CASSYSGRSMDTQYF